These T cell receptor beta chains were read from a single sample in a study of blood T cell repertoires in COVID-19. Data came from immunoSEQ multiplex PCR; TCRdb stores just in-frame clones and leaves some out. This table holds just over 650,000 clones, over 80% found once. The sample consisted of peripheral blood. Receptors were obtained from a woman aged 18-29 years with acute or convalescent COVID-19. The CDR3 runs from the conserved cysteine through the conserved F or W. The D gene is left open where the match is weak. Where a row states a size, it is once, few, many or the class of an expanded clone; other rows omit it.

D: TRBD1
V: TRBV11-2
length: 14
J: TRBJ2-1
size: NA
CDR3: CASSLGTGYGEQFF
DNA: TGTGCCAGCAGCTTGGGGACAGGCTACGGTGAGCAGTTCTTC

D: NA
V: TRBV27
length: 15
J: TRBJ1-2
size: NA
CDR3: CASSPSFDSLYGYTF
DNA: TGTGCCAGCAGTCCTTCCTTCGACAGCCTCTATGGCTACACCTTC

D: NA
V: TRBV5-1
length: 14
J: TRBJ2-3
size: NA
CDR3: CASSLVAATDTQYF
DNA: TGCGCCAGCAGCTTGGTAGCGGCCACAGATACGCAGTATTTT

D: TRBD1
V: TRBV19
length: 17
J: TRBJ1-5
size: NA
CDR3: CASGGAGTGASNQPQHF
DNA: TGTGCCAGTGGGGGGGCCGGGACAGGGGCTTCCAATCAGCCCCAGCATTTT

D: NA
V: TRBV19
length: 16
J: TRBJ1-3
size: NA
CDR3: CASSIGWGYSGNTIYF
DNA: TGTGCCAGTAGTATTGGATGGGGCTACTCTGGAAACACCATATATTTT

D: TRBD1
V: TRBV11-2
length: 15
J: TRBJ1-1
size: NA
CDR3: CASSLPRGAGTEAFF
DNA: TGTGCCAGCAGCTTACCCAGGGGGGCTGGCACTGAAGCTTTCTTT

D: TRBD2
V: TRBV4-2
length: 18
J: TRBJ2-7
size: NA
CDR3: CASSQEDSGGPLSYEQYF
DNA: TGTGCCAGCAGCCAAGAAGATAGCGGGGGGCCCCTCTCCTACGAGCAGTACTTC

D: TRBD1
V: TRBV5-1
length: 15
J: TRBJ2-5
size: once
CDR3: CASNRGDRGAETQYF
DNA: TGCGCCAGCAATCGAGGGGACAGGGGGGCAGAGACCCAGTACTTC

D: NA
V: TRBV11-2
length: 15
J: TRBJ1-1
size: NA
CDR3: CASSLGAAGNTEAFF
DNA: TGTGCCAGCAGCTTAGGGGCGGCGGGGAACACTGAAGCTTTCTTT

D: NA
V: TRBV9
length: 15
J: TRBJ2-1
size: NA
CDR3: CASSAPTDPYNEQFF
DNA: TGTGCCAGCAGCGCCCCGACAGACCCCTACAATGAGCAGTTCTTC

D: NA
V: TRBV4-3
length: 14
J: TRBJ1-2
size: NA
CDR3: CASSQARGYYGYTF
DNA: TGCGCCAGCAGCCAAGCACGGGGTTACTATGGCTACACCTTC

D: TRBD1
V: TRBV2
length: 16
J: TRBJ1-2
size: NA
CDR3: CASRAGQGRGSYGYTF
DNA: TGTGCCAGCAGGGCGGGACAGGGGAGGGGGAGTTATGGCTACACCTTC

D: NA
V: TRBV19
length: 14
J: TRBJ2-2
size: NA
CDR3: CASSLLHATGELFF
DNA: TGTGCCAGTAGTCTCTTACACGCCACCGGGGAGCTGTTTTTT

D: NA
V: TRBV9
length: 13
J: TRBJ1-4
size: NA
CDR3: CASFLVGAEKLFF
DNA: TGTGCCAGCTTTCTAGTAGGGGCCGAAAAACTGTTTTTT

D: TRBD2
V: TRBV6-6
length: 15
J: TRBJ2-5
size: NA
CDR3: CASSWGLAGEETQYF
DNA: TGTGCCAGCAGTTGGGGACTAGCGGGGGAAGAGACCCAGTACTTC

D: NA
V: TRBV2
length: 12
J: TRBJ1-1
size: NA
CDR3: CASSPPGGPAFF
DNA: TGTGCCAGCAGTCCCCCCGGGGGTCCCGCTTTCTTT

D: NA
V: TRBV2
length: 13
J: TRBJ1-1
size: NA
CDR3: CASSGRVQPEAFF
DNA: TGTGCCAGCAGTGGGAGGGTTCAGCCGGAAGCTTTCTTT

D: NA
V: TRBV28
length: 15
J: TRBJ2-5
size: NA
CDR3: CASSRPGFSVETQYF
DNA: TGTGCCAGCAGTAGACCAGGGTTCTCGGTAGAGACCCAGTACTTC

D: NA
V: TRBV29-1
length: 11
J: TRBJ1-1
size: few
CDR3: CSTWGVTEAFF
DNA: TGCAGCACTTGGGGAGTCACTGAAGCTTTCTTT

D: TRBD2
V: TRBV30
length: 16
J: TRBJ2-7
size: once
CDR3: CAWSSPGGAPSYEQYF
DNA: TGTGCCTGGAGTTCCCCGGGGGGAGCCCCGTCCTACGAGCAGTACTTC

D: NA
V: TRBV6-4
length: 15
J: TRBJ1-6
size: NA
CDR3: CASRRQVRIDSPLHF
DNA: TGTGCCAGCCGGAGACAGGTCCGTATTGATTCACCCCTCCACTTT

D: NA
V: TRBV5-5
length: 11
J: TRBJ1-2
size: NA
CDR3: CASSLGAGYTF
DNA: TGTGCCAGCAGCTTGGGGGCTGGCTACACCTTC

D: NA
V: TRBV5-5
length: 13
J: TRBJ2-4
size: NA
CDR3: CASSWTRPNIQYF
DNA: TGTGCCAGCAGCTGGACTCGCCCGAACATTCAGTACTTC

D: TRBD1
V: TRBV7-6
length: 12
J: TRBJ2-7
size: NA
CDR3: CASSPRTGEQYF
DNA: TGTGCCAGCAGCCCGCGGACAGGGGAACAGTACTTC

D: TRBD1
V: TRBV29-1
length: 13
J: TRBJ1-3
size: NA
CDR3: CSVPGQVDNTIYF
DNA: TGCAGCGTGCCGGGACAGGTCGATAACACCATATATTTT

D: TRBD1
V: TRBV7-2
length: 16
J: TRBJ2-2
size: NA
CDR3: CASSLTTGFNTGELFF
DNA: TGTGCCAGCAGCCTCACGACAGGGTTTAACACCGGGGAGCTGTTTTTT

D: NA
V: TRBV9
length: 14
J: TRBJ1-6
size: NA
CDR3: CASSRRGIGSPLHF
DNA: TGTGCCAGCAGCAGGCGGGGGATCGGTTCACCCCTCCACTTT

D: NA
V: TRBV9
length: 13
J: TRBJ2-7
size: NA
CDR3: CASSPRGSYEQYF
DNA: TGTGCCAGCAGCCCGCGGGGAAGCTACGAGCAGTACTTC

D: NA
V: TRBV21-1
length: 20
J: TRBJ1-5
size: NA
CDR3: CASSYRLRDRGPRSNQPQHF
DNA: TGTGCCAGCAGCTATCGGTTACGGGACAGGGGGCCGAGAAGCAATCAGCCCCAGCATTTT

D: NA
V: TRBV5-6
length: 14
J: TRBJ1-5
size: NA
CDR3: CASSFSGNNQPQHF
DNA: TGTGCCAGCAGCTTTTCAGGGAACAATCAGCCCCAGCATTTT

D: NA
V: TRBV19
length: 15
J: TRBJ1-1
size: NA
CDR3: CASSTFLGGGTEAFF
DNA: TGTGCCAGTAGTACCTTCCTAGGGGGGGGCACTGAAGCTTTCTTT

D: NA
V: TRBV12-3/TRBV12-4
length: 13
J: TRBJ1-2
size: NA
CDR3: CASSFAARGGYTF
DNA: TGTGCCAGCAGTTTCGCAGCCCGAGGTGGCTACACCTTC

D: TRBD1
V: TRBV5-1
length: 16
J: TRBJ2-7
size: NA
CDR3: CASSPRTGTGVNEQYF
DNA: TGCGCCAGCAGCCCAAGAACCGGGACAGGGGTCAACGAGCAGTACTTC

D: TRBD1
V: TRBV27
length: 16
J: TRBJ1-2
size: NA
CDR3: CASSLEWGGQGEGYTF
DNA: TGTGCCAGCAGCTTGGAGTGGGGGGGACAGGGGGAAGGCTACACCTTC

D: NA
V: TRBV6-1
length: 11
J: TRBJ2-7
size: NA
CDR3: CASSEGSGQYF
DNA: TGTGCCAGCAGTGAAGGCAGTGGGCAGTACTTC

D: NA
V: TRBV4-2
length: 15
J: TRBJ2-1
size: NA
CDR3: CASSQVALSYNEQFF
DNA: TGTGCCAGCAGCCAAGTTGCACTATCCTACAATGAGCAGTTCTTC

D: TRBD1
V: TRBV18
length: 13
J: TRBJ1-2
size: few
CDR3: CASSQGQLYGYTF
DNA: TGTGCCAGCTCACAGGGACAGCTCTATGGCTACACCTTC